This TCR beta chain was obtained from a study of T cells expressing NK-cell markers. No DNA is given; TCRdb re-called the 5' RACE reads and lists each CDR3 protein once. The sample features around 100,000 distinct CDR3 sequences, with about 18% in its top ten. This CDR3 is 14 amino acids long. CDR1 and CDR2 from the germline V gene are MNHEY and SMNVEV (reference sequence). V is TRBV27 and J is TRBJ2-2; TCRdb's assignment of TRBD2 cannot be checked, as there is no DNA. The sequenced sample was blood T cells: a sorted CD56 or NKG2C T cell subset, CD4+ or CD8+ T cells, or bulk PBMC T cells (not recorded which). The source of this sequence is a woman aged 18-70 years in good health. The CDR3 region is CASSYGRGTGELFF.